This T cell receptor (beta chain) emerged from a study of cytomegalovirus exposure and HLA in healthy donors. J was trimmed by 3 bases and V by 0 bases; bases with no gene match: 8. The V gene's germline CDR1 is SGDLS and CDR2 YYNGEE. This CDR3 comprises 18 residues. The study ran its PCR with 60 Vbeta and 13 Jbeta primers. TCRdb's table, derived via immunoSEQ multiplex PCR, lists solely in-frame clones and lacks some. The sample includes 200,000 to 250,000 clones, approximately 68% of them seen just once. The chain joins TRBV9 to TRBJ2-1; 11 bases are a match to TRBD2. Sequenced input: PBMCs. The receptor comes from a woman aged 30 to 39 in good health and CMV-seronegative. For the CDR3, the DNA is TGTGCCAGCAGCGTAGACGTTAGCGGGAGGGCCCTCTACAATGAGCAGTTCTTC. This sequence encodes CASSVDVSGRALYNEQFF.